The 20 T cell receptor beta chains listed next were all sequenced from one sample in a study of blood T cell repertoires in COVID-19. The data were produced by immunoSEQ multiplex PCR, yet TCRdb's version contains in-frame clones alone and is incomplete. The repertoire holds about 68,000 clones, with 80% to 90% as singletons. Sequencing was carried out using peripheral blood. The receptor source for this set is a human donor in a cohort sampled during active COVID-19.

This rearrangement joins TRBV28 to TRBJ1-2, with TRBD1 matching over 10 bases. CDR3 size: 14 residues. V lost 7 bases and J lost 10; bases outside the gene matches: 12. CDR1 MDHEN and CDR2 SYDVKM come from the germline V gene. The CDR3, as DNA: TGTGCCAGCACCACTAACCCGGGACAGGGGATCTACACCTTC. Its protein product is CASTTNPGQGIYTF.

The chain employs TRBV5-4 and TRBJ1-4; 8 bases map to TRBD1. In germline, CDR1 is SGHNT, CDR2 YYREEE (reference sequence). Trimming cost V 4 bases and J 8 bases; bases outside gene matches: 4. The CDR3 spans 13 residues. The CDR3 is CASSTDRGEKLFF. The CDR3 nucleotides read TGTGCCAGCAGCACTGACAGGGGAGAAAAACTGTTTTTT.

This clone occurred once. The rearrangement links TRBV4-2 to TRBJ1-2; 9 nucleotides line up with TRBD1. The CDR3 runs 16 residues. V dropped 4 bases and J dropped 8; count of bases not matched to a gene: 14. CDR1 and CDR2 (germline): LGHNA, YNFKEQ. CDR3 residues: CASSPNSGTGLSGYTF. The CDR3 nucleotides read TGTGCCAGCAGCCCTAATTCCGGGACAGGGTTATCAGGCTACACCTTC.

This clone has a handful of counts. The V call is TRBV5-6, the J call TRBJ1-3, with D perhaps matching TRBD1 (5 bases). Trimming took 1 base from V and 8 from J, leaving 16 bases between them. CDR3 length: 15 amino acids. CDR1 is SGHDT and CDR2 is YYEEEE in the germline V gene. The CDR3 region has the DNA TGTGCCAGCAGCTTGATGGGGACGGAGGGTTACACCATATATTTT. Amino acid sequence: CASSLMGTEGYTIYF.

The chain couples TRBV28 to TRBJ2-3, with a weak D call TRBD2 (7 bases). Trimming stripped 7 bases from V and 6 bases from J, with 14 bases between. Germline loops: CDR1 MDHEN, CDR2 SYDVKM. The CDR3 runs 13 residues. CDR3 bases: TGTGCCAGCATTGGCGGGGGCGAGGATACGCAGTATTTT. This gives the protein CASIGGGEDTQYF.

The genes are TRBV18 and TRBJ2-1, with a possible D match to TRBD1 (7 bases). In germline, CDR1 is KGHSH, CDR2 LQKENI. V was clipped by 2 bases and J by 5 bases, with 19 bases between them. This CDR3 has 17 residues. The CDR3 nucleotides read TGTGCCAGCTCACCATCGGAGGGTCGACAGGGACACAATGAGCAGTTCTTC. It is translated as CASSPSEGRQGHNEQFF.

This clone was seen once. The chain joins TRBV28 to TRBJ1-2, with D possibly TRBD1 on 5 matching bases. The CDR3 totals 12 residues. Trimming took off 3 bases at V and 5 bases at J, with 7 bases between the two ends. Germline values: CDR1 MDHEN, CDR2 SYDVKM. The DNA for the CDR3 is TGTGCCAGCAGTTTCCAGGGTTATGGCTACACCTTC. Encoded protein: CASSFQGYGYTF.

This chain connects TRBV5-6 to TRBJ2-1; TRBD2 agrees at 12 bases. The length of the CDR3 is 16 residues. Trimming took 0 bases from V and 3 from J; bases not matched to a gene: 1. Germline-derived CDR1 and CDR2 are SGHDT and YYEEEE. The CDR3 region has the DNA TGTGCCAGCAGCTTGGCTAGCGGGAGGGTCTACAATGAGCAGTTCTTC. Its protein is CASSLASGRVYNEQFF.

The gene calls are TRBV11-2 and TRBJ1-1, with a tentative D call TRBD1 (5 bases). V was trimmed by 2 bases and J by 1 base, leaving 14 bases between them. CDR3 length: 16 residues. Germline CDR1 is SGHAT and CDR2 is FQNNGV. For the CDR3, the DNA is TGTGCCAGCAGCTTACGATGGGGACTGGCGAACACTGAAGCTTTCTTT. Its protein is CASSLRWGLANTEAFF.

This chain uses TRBV4-1 with TRBJ2-7; 8 bases match TRBD2. The V gene end was trimmed by 1 base and the J gene end by 0 bases; junction bases not matched to a gene: 5. The V gene's germline CDR1 is MGHRA and CDR2 YSYEKL. The CDR3 sequence is 16 residues long. For the CDR3, the DNA is TGCGCCAGCAGCCAAGCGGTACGGGGGGGCTCCTACGAGCAGTACTTC. The encoded protein is CASSQAVRGGSYEQYF.

This clone was found once. The V and J genes are TRBV2 and TRBJ2-1, with a weak D call TRBD2 (6 bases). This CDR3 has 14 amino acids. Between the trimmed V and J ends, which lost 7 bases and 7 bases, there was a span of 17 bases. Germline values: CDR1 SNHLY, CDR2 FYNNEI. In DNA form, the CDR3 reads TGTGCCAGCATGAGGGACTTTGGGGGGAATGAGCAGTTCTTC. This gives the protein CASMRDFGGNEQFF. The full variable domain, with the rest looked up from reference TRBV2 and TRBJ2-1, is EPEVTQTPSHQVTQMGQEVILRCVPISNHLYFYWYRQILGQKVEFLVSFYNNEISEKSEIFDDQFSVERPDGSNFTLKIRSTKLEDSAMYFCASMRDFGGNEQFFGPGTRLTVL.

The rearrangement uses TRBV27 and TRBJ1-2, with D possibly being TRBD1 (5 bases). Per the germline V gene, CDR1 is MNHEY and CDR2 is SMNVEV (reference sequence). The CDR3 sequence is 14 residues long. V lost 5 bases, J lost 8 bases, and 18 bases lay in between. The CDR3 region is CASSPLMGKGGYTF. DNA of the CDR3: TGTGCCAGCAGTCCCCTCATGGGAAAGGGGGGCTACACCTTC.

The chain uses TRBV27 and TRBJ1-1, with 10 bases lining up with TRBD1. Germline V lookup: CDR1 MNHEY, CDR2 SMNVEV (reference sequence). V lost 5 bases, J lost 4 bases, and 10 bases stayed unmatched. The CDR3 loop spans 16 amino acids. The CDR3, as DNA: TGTGCCAGCAGTCCTCAGACAGGGGGCGAAGTCACTGAAGCTTTCTTT. Its translation is CASSPQTGGEVTEAFF.

The chain couples TRBV2 to TRBJ1-2; the match to TRBD1 covers 12 bases. The CDR3 covers 17 residues. Germline V gene sequence: CDR1 SNHLY, CDR2 FYNNEI. V lost 2 bases to trimming and J lost 4 bases; unmatched junction nucleotides: 8. The CDR3 loop reads CASSEPGQGALSYGYTF. In DNA, the CDR3 is TGTGCCAGCAGTGAACCGGGACAGGGGGCGCTTAGCTATGGCTACACCTTC.

V and J are TRBV10-1 and TRBJ1-1; 7 bases are a match to TRBD1. The CDR3 has 15 residues. Germline V lookup: CDR1 WNHNN, CDR2 SYGVQD (reference sequence). J was trimmed by 3 bases and V by 6 bases; bases with no gene match: 10. Here the CDR3 reads CASSVKTRGDTEAFF. CDR3 bases: TGCGCCAGCAGCGTAAAGACCAGGGGGGACACTGAAGCTTTCTTT.

The chain employs TRBV29-1 and TRBJ2-7; D is ambiguous. The CDR3 consists of 11 residues. CDR1 SQVTM and CDR2 ANQGSEA come from the germline V gene. Trimming left V 0 bases short and J 6 bases short, with 6 bases between. For the CDR3, the DNA is TGCAGCGTTGAAGATCAGTCCGAGCAGTACTTC. It codes for CSVEDQSEQYF.

V gene TRBV5-5 combines with J gene TRBJ1-1; TRBD1 is a possible D gene (6 bases). The germline V gene has CDR1 SGHKS and CDR2 YYEKEE (reference sequence). Trimming pared 1 base from V and 4 bases from J, leaving 14 bases between. The CDR3 covers 15 residues. The chain's CDR3 is CASSLWDTWGTEAFF. In DNA, the CDR3 is TGTGCCAGCAGCTTGTGGGACACATGGGGCACTGAAGCTTTCTTT. The full variable domain, its missing parts supplied by reference TRBV5-5 and TRBJ1-1, is DAGVTQSPTHLIKTRGQQVTLRCSPISGHKSVSWYQQVLGQGPQFIFQYYEKEERGRGNFPDRFSARQFPNYSSELNVNALLLGDSALYLCASSLWDTWGTEAFFGQGTRLTVV.

V gene TRBV4-3 combines with J gene TRBJ1-2; 9 nucleotides agree with TRBD1. J was trimmed by 8 bases and V by 4 bases; bases with no gene match: 8. The CDR3 is 14 amino acids. Germline CDR1 and CDR2: LGHNA and YSLEER. The CDR3 sequence is CASSRTGTGSGYTF. The CDR3 nucleotides are TGCGCCAGCAGCCGTACCGGGACAGGGTCCGGCTACACCTTC.

This chain links TRBV29-1 with TRBJ2-1; D might be TRBD2 (5 bases). The germline V gene encodes CDR1 SQVTM and CDR2 ANQGSEA. The length of the CDR3 is 12 residues. Trimming pared 7 bases from V and 6 bases from J, leaving 13 bases between. The CDR3 nucleotides read TGCAGCGGGAGATTCGGGGTCAATGAGCAGTTCTTC. This gives the protein CSGRFGVNEQFF.

This clone occurred a few times. This sequence joins TRBV9 and TRBJ2-7; 8 positions agree with TRBD2. Germline V lookup: CDR1 SGDLS, CDR2 YYNGEE. The trim removed 5 bases at V and 8 bases at J, leaving 6 bases unmatched. This CDR3 region has 12 residues. CDR3 region: CASSPSGGQQYF. The CDR3 nucleotides read TGTGCCAGCAGTCCCTCGGGGGGGCAGCAGTACTTC.